The 8 T cell receptor beta chains presented below share a single source sample, sequenced in a study of T cell responses to AZD1222 COVID-19 vaccine. The protocol was immunoSEQ multiplex PCR, while the TCRdb copy is restricted to in-frame clones and leaves out a portion. The sample has some 150,000 clones, 88% seen once. The sample in question was peripheral blood, obtained 28 days after the second AZD1222 dose. These receptor sequences come from an adult who received the AZD1222 COVID-19 vaccine.

The chain is built from TRBV7-8 and TRBJ2-7; TRBD1 is a possible D gene (6 bases). V was trimmed by 5 bases and J by 6 bases, leaving 14 bases between them. This CDR3 is 13 amino acids long. Germline assignment: CDR1 SGHVS and CDR2 FQNEAQ. The CDR3 loop is CASSMLKGGEQYF. CDR3 nucleotide sequence: TGTGCCAGCAGCATGCTCAAAGGGGGCGAGCAGTACTTC.

V is TRBV7-9 and J is TRBJ2-7; a weak D match, TRBD1 (6 bases). The CDR3 runs to 15 residues. Germline V gene lookup returns CDR1 SEHNR and CDR2 FQNEAQ (reference sequence). The V end was cut by 3 bases, the J end by 3 bases, with 15 bases between. The CDR3 region is CASSFNRVAGYEQYF. CDR3 in DNA: TGTGCCAGCAGCTTTAACAGGGTAGCTGGCTACGAGCAGTACTTC.

The rearrangement links TRBV7-6 to TRBJ2-1, with D perhaps TRBD1 (5 bases). In germline, CDR1 is SGHVS, CDR2 FNYEAQ. The CDR3 is 14 amino acids. Trimming took off 1 base at V and 5 bases at J, with 9 bases between the two ends. This CDR3 reads CASSLGGWDNEQFF. For the CDR3, the DNA is TGTGCCAGCAGCTTAGGGGGCTGGGACAATGAGCAGTTCTTC.

This clone was counted only a few times. Other DNA variants within this sample encode the same CDR3. The chain couples TRBV5-5 to TRBJ1-2; D ambiguous. V lost 2 bases and J lost 5, with 13 bases in between. Germline CDR1 reads SGHKS; CDR2 reads YYEKEE (reference sequence). The CDR3 loop spans 14 amino acids. The chain's CDR3 is CASSFAVPNYGYTF. The DNA of the CDR3 is TGTGCCAGCAGCTTTGCAGTCCCAAATTATGGCTACACCTTC.

The V call is TRBV24-1, the J call TRBJ2-7; D gene unclear. The germline gives CDR1 KGHDR, CDR2 SFDVKD. The V gene lost 3 bases and the J gene lost 3 bases, with 17 bases spanning the gap. The CDR3 contains 16 residues. The DNA for the CDR3 is TGTGCCACCAGTGATCATGACCCTTTAAACCTCTACGAGCAGTACTTC. Encoded protein: CATSDHDPLNLYEQYF.

The CDR3 loop is CASSFRGDQPQHF. CDR3 in DNA: TGTGCCAGCAGCTTTAGGGGAGATCAGCCCCAGCATTTT. The chain employs TRBV5-5 and TRBJ1-5; tentatively, D is TRBD1 (5 bases). V lost 2 bases, J lost 5 bases, and 8 bases lay in between. CDR1 is SGHKS, CDR2 YYEKEE, per germline (reference sequence). The CDR3 extends over 13 amino acids.

The rearrangement links TRBV18 to TRBJ1-1; no firm D call. The CDR3 has 15 amino acids. Germline-derived CDR1 and CDR2 are KGHSH and LQKENI. Trimming removed 4 bases at V and 3 bases at J, with 15 bases between. In DNA form, the CDR3 reads TGTGCCAGCTCACGTACACAAACTACGGACACTGAAGCTTTCTTT. This translates into CASSRTQTTDTEAFF.

The chain recombines TRBV6-1 with TRBJ1-2; D is perhaps TRBD1 (6 bases). CDR1 and CDR2 from the germline V gene are MNHNS and SASEGT. V lost 2 bases and J 14 bases, leaving 18 bases between the germline ends. This CDR3 is built from 13 residues. The CDR3 here is CASSESGARQGTF. CDR3 nucleotide sequence: TGTGCCAGCAGTGAAAGCGGGGCCCGGCAGGGGACCTTC.